One sample yielded the 28 T cell receptor beta chains listed below, sequenced in a study of cytomegalovirus exposure and HLA in healthy donors. Primers for the PCR totalled 60 Vbeta and 13 Jbeta. Profiled with immunoSEQ multiplex PCR; TCRdb holds only in-frame clones, not every one. The table has 150,000 to 200,000 clones, 77% seen once. The sequenced sample was PBMCs. Source of these receptors: a woman aged 35 to 49 in good health and CMV-seropositive.

The gene calls are TRBV5-1 and TRBJ1-2; 9 nucleotides agree with TRBD1. Germline V CDR1 and CDR2: SGHRS, YFSETQ. V dropped 4 bases and J dropped 8; count of bases not matched to a gene: 6. CDR3 length equals 13 residues. CDR3 sequence reads: CASSQGQGVGYTF. The CDR3 DNA follows: TGCGCCAGCAGCCAGGGACAGGGCGTAGGCTACACCTTC.

The V gene is TRBV9, the J gene TRBJ2-7, with unresolved D. Trimming pared 0 bases from V and 1 base from J, leaving 8 bases between. Germline-derived CDR1 and CDR2 are SGDLS and YYNGEE. The length of the CDR3 is 14 residues. The CDR3 is CASSVDPDSYEQYF. The DNA for the CDR3 is TGTGCCAGCAGCGTAGATCCAGATTCCTACGAGCAGTACTTC. The full variable domain, rest sourced from reference TRBV9 and TRBJ2-7, is DSGVTQTPKHLITATGQRVTLRCSPRSGDLSVYWYQQSLDQGLQFLIQYYNGEERAKGNILERFSAQQFPDLHSELNLSSLELGDSALYFCASSVDPDSYEQYFGPGTRLTVT.

This rearrangement joins TRBV28 to TRBJ1-3, with D possibly matching TRBD1 (5 bases). The V gene lost 4 bases and the J gene lost 3 bases, with 16 bases spanning the gap. The CDR3 length is 16 residues. From germline, CDR1 is MDHEN and CDR2 SYDVKM. For the CDR3, the DNA is TGTGCCAGCAGTTATTCACACGCAGGGTTTGGAAACACCATATATTTT. Its protein product is CASSYSHAGFGNTIYF.

J is TRBJ2-5 and V is TRBV19; 9 bases fit TRBD2. V lost 6 bases to trimming and J lost 2 bases; unmatched junction nucleotides: 7. The germline gives CDR1 LNHDA, CDR2 SQIVND (reference sequence). The CDR3 contains 15 residues. The CDR3 here is CASRSGGSVQETQYF. For the CDR3, the DNA is TGTGCCAGTAGGAGCGGGGGGTCCGTACAAGAGACCCAGTACTTC.

The chain recombines TRBV30 with TRBJ2-1; 13 bases are shared with TRBD2. The CDR3 spans 15 residues. Germline V lookup: CDR1 GTSNPN, CDR2 SVGIG (reference sequence). The V and J ends lost 2 bases and 4 bases, in that order; junction bases with no gene match: 2. The CDR3 sequence: CAWSPGLAGYNEQFF. CDR3 nucleotides: TGTGCCTGGAGTCCGGGACTAGCGGGATACAATGAGCAGTTCTTC.

About this clone itself: The same CDR3 can be traced to other DNA sequences in this sample. The V call is TRBV18, the J call TRBJ2-3; D uncertain. V was shortened by 6 bases and J by 2 bases, with 6 bases between the two germline ends. Germline lookup yields CDR1 KGHSH and CDR2 LQKENI. The CDR3 covers 12 residues. This CDR3 reads CASSPYTDTQYF. The CDR3 bases are TGTGCCAGCTCTCCCTACACAGATACGCAGTATTTT.

This chain links TRBV19 with TRBJ1-5; D perhaps matches TRBD1 (5 bases). There are 17 residues in the CDR3. CDR1 LNHDA and CDR2 SQIVND come from the germline V gene (reference sequence). Trimming cost V 2 bases and J 1 base, with 15 bases left between them. CDR3 region: CASSITPLGGSNQPQHF. In DNA, the CDR3 is TGTGCCAGTAGTATAACCCCGTTGGGGGGGAGCAATCAGCCCCAGCATTTT.

The chain uses TRBV28 and TRBJ2-3; a possible D gene is TRBD2 (6 bases). Germline V CDR1 and CDR2: MDHEN, SYDVKM. The CDR3 covers 14 residues. V was pared by 8 bases and J by 0 bases, with 12 bases between. The CDR3 region is CASLSAGSTDTQYF. The CDR3 coding sequence is TGTGCCAGCTTGTCGGCGGGGAGCACAGATACGCAGTATTTT.

The chain links TRBV10-3 to TRBJ2-7; 8 positions agree with TRBD1. The CDR3 is made up of 14 amino acids. V trimming: 4 bases; J trimming: 0 bases; junction bases outside the gene matches: 2. The germline V gene encodes CDR1 ENHRY and CDR2 SYGVKD. The CDR3: CAISGTGSSYEQYF. Here the CDR3 DNA reads TGTGCCATCAGTGGGACAGGGAGCTCCTACGAGCAGTACTTC.

The chain links TRBV9 to TRBJ1-5, with 9 bases aligning to TRBD1. The CDR3 is made up of 15 amino acids. J was trimmed by 4 bases and V by 4 bases; bases with no gene match: 6. Germline loops: CDR1 SGDLS, CDR2 YYNGEE. CDR3 in DNA: TGTGCCAGCAGCCCAGATGGGACAGGGAATCAGCCCCAGCATTTT. Its translation is CASSPDGTGNQPQHF.

The chain carries TRBV28 and TRBJ2-3; 10 nucleotides match TRBD2. The CDR3 is 14 amino acids. Germline values: CDR1 MDHEN, CDR2 SYDVKM. Trimming removed 10 bases from V and 2 bases from J; junction bases left unmatched: 6. The CDR3 is CATLSGGTTDTQYF. The CDR3 region has the DNA TGTGCCACCCTTAGCGGGGGGACCACAGATACGCAGTATTTT. Filled out from reference TRBV28 and TRBJ2-3, the complete variable domain reads DVKVTQSSRYLVKRTGEKVFLECVQDMDHENMFWYRQDPGLGLRLIYFSYDVKMKEKGDIPEGYSVSREKKERFSLILESASTNQTSMYLCATLSGGTTDTQYFGPGTRLTVL.

Here the CDR3 DNA reads TGTGCCAGCAGTGGAGGCGGGGGGGGCAATGAGCAGTTCTTC. Translation: CASSGGGGGNEQFF. The chain uses TRBV2 and TRBJ2-1; 9 nucleotides line up with TRBD2. The CDR3 is made up of 14 amino acids. Germline V gives CDR1 SNHLY, CDR2 FYNNEI. Unmatched junction bases numbered 4, after V lost 4 bases and J lost 6 bases.

The chain recombines TRBV7-2 with TRBJ2-7; 9 positions agree with TRBD1. Germline CDR1 SGHTA, CDR2 FQGNSA. The CDR3 consists of 15 residues. The V and J ends lost 4 bases and 3 bases, in that order; junction bases with no gene match: 7. CDR3 loop: CASSSDSTGGYEQYF. The CDR3, as DNA: TGTGCCAGCAGCTCCGACTCGACAGGGGGCTACGAGCAGTACTTC.

Comment on this clone: A read error may produce the germline difference seen at one junction end. The chain joins TRBV9 to TRBJ2-1, with TRBD1 matching 7 bases. The V gene's germline CDR1 is SGDLS and CDR2 YYNGEE. The CDR3 has 11 residues. The CDR3 sequence is CASSGPTGLIF. The CDR3 DNA sequence: TGTGCCAGCAGCGGACCGACAGGGCTGATCTTC.

This chain uses TRBV9 with TRBJ1-1; D remains unclear. Per the germline V gene, CDR1 is SGDLS and CDR2 is YYNGEE. The CDR3 has 15 residues. Deletions cut 0 bases from V and 5 bases from J, with 14 bases between. The CDR3 DNA follows: TGTGCCAGCAGCGTAGATCGGGGATCGGTTACTGAAGCTTTCTTT. It specifies CASSVDRGSVTEAFF.

CDR3 in amino acids: CASSLKGAGFSEQYF. The CDR3, as DNA: TGTGCCAGCAGTTTAAAGGGGGCGGGGTTCTCCGAGCAGTACTTC. The V call is TRBV27, the J call TRBJ2-7; possible D gene TRBD1, 7 bases. Germline lookup yields CDR1 MNHEY and CDR2 SMNVEV (reference sequence). V lost 2 bases and J 6 bases, leaving 17 bases between the germline ends. CDR3 size: 15 residues.

This chain joins TRBV4-3 and TRBJ1-5; D is unresolved. Trimming left V 0 bases short and J 5 bases short, with 11 bases between. Germline assignment: CDR1 LGHNA and CDR2 YSLEER. The CDR3 is made up of 15 amino acids. The DNA of the CDR3 is TGCGCCAGCAGCCAAGAACTGCGAGAGTATCAGCCCCAGCATTTT. Amino acids: CASSQELREYQPQHF.

The chain links TRBV28 to TRBJ1-1; 8 bases map to TRBD1. V was pared by 6 bases and J by 1 base, with 4 bases of the junction left unmatched. Germline CDR1 is MDHEN and CDR2 is SYDVKM. The CDR3 has 14 residues. CDR3: CASSTGQANTEAFF. CDR3 bases: TGTGCCAGCAGCACGGGACAGGCGAACACTGAAGCTTTCTTT.

V gene TRBV5-1 combines with J gene TRBJ2-3; 7 bases map to TRBD2. The length of the CDR3 is 15 residues. Germline V gene sequence: CDR1 SGHRS, CDR2 YFSETQ. The V and J ends lost 2 bases and 2 bases, in that order; junction bases with no gene match: 5. In DNA, the CDR3 is TGCGCCAGCAGCTTCGGGACTAAAACCACAGATACGCAGTATTTT. It translates to CASSFGTKTTDTQYF.

The chain combines TRBV29-1 with TRBJ1-5, with 9 bases lining up with TRBD1. There are 13 residues in the CDR3. CDR1 is SQVTM, CDR2 ANQGSEA, per germline. Losses at the gene ends were 6 bases for V and 6 bases for J; bases not matched to a gene: 6. CDR3 region: CSVLDRGGQPQHF. In nucleotides, the CDR3 is TGCAGCGTCCTGGACAGGGGAGGTCAGCCCCAGCATTTT.

The chain has TRBV6-1 and TRBJ2-5; D possibly corresponds to TRBD1 (6 bases). The J call is in doubt because the DNA end fits TRBJ2-7 better. Germline V lookup: CDR1 MNHNS, CDR2 SASEGT. This CDR3 is built from 15 residues. DNA for the CDR3: TGTGCCAGCAGGGAACAGGGTCCCAGCTCCTACGAGCAGTACTTC. It codes for CASREQGPSSYEQYF.

V is TRBV19 and J is TRBJ2-7, with no clear D. CDR1 LNHDA and CDR2 SQIVND come from the germline V gene (reference sequence). V shed 5 bases and J shed 2 bases, with 10 bases lying between them. The CDR3 covers 13 residues. In DNA, the CDR3 is TGTGCCAGTAGTTTCGCAGAACCCTACGAGCAGTACTTC. Protein product: CASSFAEPYEQYF. The full variable domain, in which reference TRBV19 and TRBJ2-7 provide the parts outside the CDR3, is DGGITQSPKYLFRKEGQNVTLSCEQNLNHDAMYWYRQDPGQGLRLIYYSQIVNDFQKGDIAEGYSVSREKKESFPLTVTSAQKNPTAFYLCASSFAEPYEQYFGPGTRLTVT.

V and J are TRBV7-8 and TRBJ1-2; weak D call: TRBD1 (6 bases). The CDR3 sequence is 14 residues long. Trimming left V 1 base short and J 11 bases short, with 17 bases between. Germline V gene data show CDR1 as SGHVS and CDR2 as FQNEAQ. CDR3 sequence: CASSLVRGTEDYTF. CDR3 nucleotides: TGTGCCAGCAGCTTAGTTAGGGGGACGGAGGATTACACCTTC.

This clone was seen a handful of times. The chain combines TRBV19 with TRBJ1-2, with 9 bases that match TRBD1. CDR1 and CDR2 (germline): LNHDA, SQIVND (reference sequence). The CDR3 is 16 residues long. V dropped 2 bases and J dropped 8; count of bases not matched to a gene: 12. As DNA, the CDR3 is TGTGCCAGTAGTATACTCGGGGGACAGGGTTCGGTCGGCTACACCTTC. It yields the protein CASSILGGQGSVGYTF.

This clone was seen more than once but under ten times. The chain recombines TRBV4-3 with TRBJ2-1, with 10 bases aligning to TRBD2. The length of the CDR3 is 16 residues. The V gene end was trimmed by 0 bases and the J gene end by 9 bases; junction bases not matched to a gene: 8. Per germline, CDR1 LGHNA and CDR2 YSLEER. CDR3 bases: TGCGCCAGCAGCCAAGACTCGGTAGCGGGGGGCGGTGAGCAGTTCTTC. The encoded protein is CASSQDSVAGGGEQFF.

The chain recombines TRBV27 with TRBJ2-3, with 8 positions matching TRBD2. The V segment lost 4 bases and the J segment 4 bases; nucleotides outside the gene matches: 13. The CDR3 is made up of 17 amino acids. Germline CDR1 is MNHEY and CDR2 is SMNVEV (reference sequence). CDR3 sequence: CASSYRPYGGAPDTQYF. The DNA for the CDR3 is TGTGCCAGCAGTTACCGACCTTACGGGGGGGCGCCAGATACGCAGTATTTT.

The chain couples TRBV4-3 to TRBJ1-5, with D maybe TRBD1 (5 bases). The V end lost 0 bases, the J end lost 7 bases, and 19 bases lay between the germline ends. The CDR3 extends over 17 amino acids. Looked up from germline, CDR1 is LGHNA and CDR2 is YSLEER. CDR3 region: CASSQDSPGTLKQPQHF. CDR3 nucleotide sequence: TGCGCCAGCAGCCAAGATTCTCCCGGGACTTTAAAACAGCCCCAGCATTTT.

The rearrangement uses TRBV27 and TRBJ2-7; D possibly corresponds to TRBD1 (6 bases). This CDR3 region has 14 residues. Trimming stripped 3 bases from V and 2 bases from J, with 11 bases between. The germline CDR1 and CDR2 sequences are MNHEY and SMNVEV (reference sequence). The CDR3 region is CASSFRGTPYEQYF. CDR3 coding DNA: TGTGCCAGCAGTTTTAGAGGGACACCCTACGAGCAGTACTTC.